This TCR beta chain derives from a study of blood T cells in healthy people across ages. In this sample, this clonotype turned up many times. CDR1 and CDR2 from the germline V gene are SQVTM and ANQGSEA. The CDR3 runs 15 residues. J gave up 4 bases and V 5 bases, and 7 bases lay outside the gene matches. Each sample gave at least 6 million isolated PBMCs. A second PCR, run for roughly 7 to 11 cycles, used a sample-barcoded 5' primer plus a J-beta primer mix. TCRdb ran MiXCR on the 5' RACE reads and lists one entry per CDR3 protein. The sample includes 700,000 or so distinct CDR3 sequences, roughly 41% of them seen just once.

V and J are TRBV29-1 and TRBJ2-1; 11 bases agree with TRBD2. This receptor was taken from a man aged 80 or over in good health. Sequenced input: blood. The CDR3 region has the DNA TGCAGCGTTTTGGGTAGCGGGAGGGGATACAATGAGCAGTTCTTC. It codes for CSVLGSGRGYNEQFF.